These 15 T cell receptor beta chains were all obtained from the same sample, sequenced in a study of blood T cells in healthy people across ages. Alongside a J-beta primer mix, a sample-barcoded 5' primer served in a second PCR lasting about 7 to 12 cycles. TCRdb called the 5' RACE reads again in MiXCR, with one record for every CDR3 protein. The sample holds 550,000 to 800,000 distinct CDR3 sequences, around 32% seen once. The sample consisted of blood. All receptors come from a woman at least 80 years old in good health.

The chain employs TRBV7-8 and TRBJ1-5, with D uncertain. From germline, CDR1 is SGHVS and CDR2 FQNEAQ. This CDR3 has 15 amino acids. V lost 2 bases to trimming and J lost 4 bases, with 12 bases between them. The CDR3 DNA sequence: TGTGCCAGCAGCTTAATTGAACACCGAAATCAGCCCCAGCATTTT. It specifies CASSLIEHRNQPQHF.

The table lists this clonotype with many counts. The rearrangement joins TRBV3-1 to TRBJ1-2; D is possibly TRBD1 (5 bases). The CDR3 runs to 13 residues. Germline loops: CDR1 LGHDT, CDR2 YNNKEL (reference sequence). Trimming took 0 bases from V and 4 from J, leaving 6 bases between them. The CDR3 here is CASSQDRVYGYTF. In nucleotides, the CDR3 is TGTGCCAGCAGCCAAGACAGGGTCTATGGCTACACCTTC.

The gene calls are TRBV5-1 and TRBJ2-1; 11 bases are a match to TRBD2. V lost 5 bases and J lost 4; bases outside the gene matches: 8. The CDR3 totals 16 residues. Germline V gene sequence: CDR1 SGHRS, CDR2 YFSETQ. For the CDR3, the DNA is TGCGCCAGCAGTAAGACTAGCGGGACATCTTACAATGAGCAGTTCTTC. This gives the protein CASSKTSGTSYNEQFF.

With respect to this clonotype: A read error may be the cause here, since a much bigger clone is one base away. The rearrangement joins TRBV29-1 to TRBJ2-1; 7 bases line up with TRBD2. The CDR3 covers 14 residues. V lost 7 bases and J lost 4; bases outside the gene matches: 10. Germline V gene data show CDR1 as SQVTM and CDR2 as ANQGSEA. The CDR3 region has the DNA TGCAGCGCTCGACCAGCGGGGTTGTACAATGAGCAGTTCTTC. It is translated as CSARPAGLYNEQFF.

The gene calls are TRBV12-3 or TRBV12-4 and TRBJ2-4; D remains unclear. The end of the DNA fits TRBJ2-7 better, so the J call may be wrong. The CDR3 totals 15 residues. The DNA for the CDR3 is TGTGCCAGCAGTTCCATCGCAAGGAATGTATACGAGCAGTACTTC. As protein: CASSSIARNVYEQYF.

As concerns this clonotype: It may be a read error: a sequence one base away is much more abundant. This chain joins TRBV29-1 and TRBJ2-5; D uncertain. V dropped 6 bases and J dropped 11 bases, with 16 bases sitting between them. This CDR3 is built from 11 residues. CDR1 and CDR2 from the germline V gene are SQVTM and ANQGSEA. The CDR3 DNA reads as TGCAGCGTAGATGCGTTAGGTGAGCAGTACTTC. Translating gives CSVDALGEQYF.

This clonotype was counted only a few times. CDR3 sequence reads: CASGGTDVLYEQYF. The CDR3, as DNA: TGTGCCAGCGGCGGGACAGATGTCCTCTACGAGCAGTACTTC. The genes are TRBV5-5 and TRBJ2-7; D is perhaps TRBD1 (7 bases). The V end was cut by 7 bases, the J end by 3 bases, with 17 bases between. Per the germline V gene, CDR1 is SGHKS and CDR2 is YYEKEE (reference sequence). CDR3 length: 14 residues.

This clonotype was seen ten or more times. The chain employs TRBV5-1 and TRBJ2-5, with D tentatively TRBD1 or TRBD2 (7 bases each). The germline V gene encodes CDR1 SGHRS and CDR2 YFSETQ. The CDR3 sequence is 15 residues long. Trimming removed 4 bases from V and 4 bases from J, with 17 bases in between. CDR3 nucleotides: TGCGCCAGCAGCCAAACGACAGGGAGGGTAGAGACCCAGTACTTC. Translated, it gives CASSQTTGRVETQYF.

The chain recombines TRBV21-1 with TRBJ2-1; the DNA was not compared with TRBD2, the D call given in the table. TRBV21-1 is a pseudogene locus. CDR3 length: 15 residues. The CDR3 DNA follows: TGTGCCAGCAGTAAAGTTTGTAGGGAAACTAGGAAGCAGTTCTTC. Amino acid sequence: CASSKVCRETRKQFF.

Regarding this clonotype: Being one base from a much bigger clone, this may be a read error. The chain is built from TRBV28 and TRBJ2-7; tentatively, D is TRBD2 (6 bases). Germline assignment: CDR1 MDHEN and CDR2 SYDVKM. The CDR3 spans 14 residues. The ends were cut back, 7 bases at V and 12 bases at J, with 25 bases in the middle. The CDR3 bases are TGTGCCAGCACCAGTTTGGGGGGTAGGGACCTGGCGTACTTC. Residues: CASTSLGGRDLAYF.

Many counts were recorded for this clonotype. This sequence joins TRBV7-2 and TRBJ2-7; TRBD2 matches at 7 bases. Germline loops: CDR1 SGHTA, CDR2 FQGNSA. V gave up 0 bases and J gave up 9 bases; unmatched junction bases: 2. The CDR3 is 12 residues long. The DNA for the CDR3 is TGTGCCAGCAGCTTAGCGGGAGGGCCGCAGTACTTC. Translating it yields CASSLAGGPQYF.

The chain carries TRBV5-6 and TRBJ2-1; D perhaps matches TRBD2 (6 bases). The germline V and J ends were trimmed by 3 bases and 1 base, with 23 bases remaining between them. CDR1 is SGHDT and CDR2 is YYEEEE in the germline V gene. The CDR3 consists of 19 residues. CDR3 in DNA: TGTGCCAGCAGCTCTCGACTAGTTACTTTCGTGGGATCCTACAATGAGCAGTTCTTC. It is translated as CASSSRLVTFVGSYNEQFF. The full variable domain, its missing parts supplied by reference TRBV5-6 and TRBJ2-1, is DAGVTQSPTHLIKTRGQQVTLRCSPKSGHDTVSWYQQALGQGPQFIFQYYEEEERQRGNFPDRFSGHQFPNYSSELNVNALLLGDSALYLCASSSRLVTFVGSYNEQFFGPGTRLTVL.

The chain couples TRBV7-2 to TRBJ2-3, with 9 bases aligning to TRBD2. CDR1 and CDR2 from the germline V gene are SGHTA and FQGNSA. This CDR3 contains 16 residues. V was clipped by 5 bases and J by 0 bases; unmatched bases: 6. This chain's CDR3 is CASSQAGGLSTDTQYF. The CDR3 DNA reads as TGTGCCAGCAGCCAAGCGGGGGGCCTTAGCACAGATACGCAGTATTTT.

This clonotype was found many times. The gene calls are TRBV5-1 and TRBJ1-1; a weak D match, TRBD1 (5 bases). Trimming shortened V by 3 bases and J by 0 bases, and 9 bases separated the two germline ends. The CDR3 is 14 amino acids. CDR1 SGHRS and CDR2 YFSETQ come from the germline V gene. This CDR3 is CASSSGFMNTEAFF. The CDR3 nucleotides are TGCGCCAGCAGCTCAGGGTTTATGAACACTGAAGCTTTCTTT. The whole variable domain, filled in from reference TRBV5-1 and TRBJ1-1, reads KAGVTQTPRYLIKTRGQQVTLSCSPISGHRSVSWYQQTPGQGLQFLFEYFSETQRNKGNFPGRFSGRQFSNSRSEMNVSTLELGDSALYLCASSSGFMNTEAFFGQGTRLTVV.

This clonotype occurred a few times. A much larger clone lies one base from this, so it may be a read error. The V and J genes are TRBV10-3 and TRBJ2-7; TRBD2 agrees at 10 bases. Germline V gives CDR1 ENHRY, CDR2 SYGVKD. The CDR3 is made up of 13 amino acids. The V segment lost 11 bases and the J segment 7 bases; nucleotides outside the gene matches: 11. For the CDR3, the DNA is TGTGCCTCCTGTGGGCTAGCGGGGGTGGAGCAGTACTTC. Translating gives CASCGLAGVEQYF.